This passage covers 5 T cell receptor beta chains from one sample sequenced in a study of low-dose radiotherapy and immunotherapy resistance in tumors. Specified time point: before trial treatment. With TRAV- and TRBV-specific primers, first-strand cDNA was made, covering the alpha and beta chains. It was with a constant-region primer and a V-primer adapter that TCRs were amplified over roughly 18 PCR cycles. TCRdb re-analysed the reads in MiXCR, keeping a single row per CDR3 protein. The profile shows around 83,000 distinct CDR3 sequences, approximately 17% of them singletons. The sequencing used PBMCs, collected before treatment. The receptor source for this set is a male donor with prostate cancer.

At least ten counts were recorded for this clonotype. The gene calls are TRBV6-2 or TRBV6-3 and TRBJ2-5; D assignment may be TRBD1 or TRBD2 (5 bases each). The CDR3 covers 14 residues. Trimming shortened V by 5 bases and J by 3 bases, and 13 bases separated the two germline ends. Germline CDR1 reads MNHEY; CDR2 reads SVGEGT. CDR3 coding DNA: TGTGCCAGCAGTCCCGGGACGGGGAAAGAGACCCAGTACTTC. This codes for CASSPGTGKETQYF.

This clonotype showed up many times. This chain links TRBV20-1 with TRBJ1-6; no reliable D call. The germline gives CDR1 DFQATT, CDR2 SNEGSKA (reference sequence). The CDR3 length is 16 residues. The ends were cut back, 3 bases at V and 1 base at J, with 13 bases in the middle. The CDR3 sequence is CSARSQSRSYNSPLHF. CDR3 coding DNA: TGCAGTGCTAGGTCCCAGTCCCGATCCTATAATTCACCCCTCCACTTT.

This clonotype was counted many times. The J gene is TRBJ1-6, the V gene TRBV7-2, with D possibly TRBD1 on 5 matching bases. This CDR3 is built from 16 residues. Trimming removed 5 bases at V and 6 bases at J, with 17 bases between. CDR1 SGHTA and CDR2 FQGNSA come from the germline V gene. CDR3 in DNA: TGTGCCAGCAGCCAACTTGGAGGGGCGCTTAATTCACCCCTCCACTTT. Protein: CASSQLGGALNSPLHF.

This clonotype came up many times. V usage is TRBV4-2 and J usage is TRBJ2-2, with D perhaps matching TRBD2 (6 bases). The ends were cut back, 0 bases at V and 4 bases at J, with 9 bases in the middle. CDR1 and CDR2 (germline): LGHNA, YNFKEQ. CDR3 length: 15 amino acids. CDR3 sequence: CASSQDTSRTGELFF. The CDR3 DNA reads as TGTGCCAGCAGCCAAGATACTAGCCGCACCGGGGAGCTGTTTTTT.

At least ten counts were recorded for this clonotype. The chain uses TRBV20-1 and TRBJ2-7; 7 bases line up with TRBD2. This CDR3 is built from 13 residues. CDR1 and CDR2 from the germline V gene are DFQATT and SNEGSKA (reference sequence). With 3 bases clipped from V and 3 bases from J, the junction kept 5 bases outside the gene matches. CDR3 coding DNA: TGCAGTGCTAGGCGGGACTACCACTACGAGCAGTACTTC. Its protein is CSARRDYHYEQYF.